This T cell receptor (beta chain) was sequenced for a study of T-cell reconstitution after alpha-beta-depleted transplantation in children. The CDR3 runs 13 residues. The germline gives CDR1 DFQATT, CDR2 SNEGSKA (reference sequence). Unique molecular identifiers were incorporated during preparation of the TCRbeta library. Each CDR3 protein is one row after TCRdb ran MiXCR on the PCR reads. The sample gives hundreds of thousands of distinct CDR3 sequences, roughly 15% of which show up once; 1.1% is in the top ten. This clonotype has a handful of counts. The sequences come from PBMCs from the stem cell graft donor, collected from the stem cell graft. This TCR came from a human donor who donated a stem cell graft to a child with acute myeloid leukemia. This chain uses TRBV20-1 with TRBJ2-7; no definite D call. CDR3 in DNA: TGCGGGTGCGTAAACGGCGACTCCTACGAGCAGTACTTC. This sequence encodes CGCVNGDSYEQYF.